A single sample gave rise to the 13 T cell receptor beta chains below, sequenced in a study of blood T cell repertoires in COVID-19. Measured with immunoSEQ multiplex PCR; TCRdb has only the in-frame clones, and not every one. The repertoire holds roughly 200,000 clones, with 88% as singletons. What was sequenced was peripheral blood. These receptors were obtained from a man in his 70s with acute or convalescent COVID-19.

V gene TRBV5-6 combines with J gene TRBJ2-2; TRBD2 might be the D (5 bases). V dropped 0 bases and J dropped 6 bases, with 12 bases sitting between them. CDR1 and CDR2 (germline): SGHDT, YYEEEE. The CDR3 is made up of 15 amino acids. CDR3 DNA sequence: TGTGCCAGCAGCTTGGGAGGGTTTAAGGCCGGGGAGCTGTTTTTT. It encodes CASSLGGFKAGELFF.

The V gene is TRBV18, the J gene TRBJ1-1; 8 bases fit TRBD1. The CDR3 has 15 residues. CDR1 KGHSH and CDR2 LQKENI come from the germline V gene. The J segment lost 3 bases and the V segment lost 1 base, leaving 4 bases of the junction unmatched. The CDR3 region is CASSPHQGAYTEAFF. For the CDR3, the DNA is TGTGCCAGCTCACCACATCAGGGGGCTTACACTGAAGCTTTCTTT.

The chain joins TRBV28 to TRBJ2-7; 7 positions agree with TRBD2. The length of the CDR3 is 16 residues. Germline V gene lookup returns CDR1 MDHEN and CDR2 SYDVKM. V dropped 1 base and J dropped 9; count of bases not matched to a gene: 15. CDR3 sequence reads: CASSLSLGPGGIGQYF. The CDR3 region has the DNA TGTGCCAGCAGTTTATCCCTAGGACCGGGGGGTATCGGGCAGTACTTC.

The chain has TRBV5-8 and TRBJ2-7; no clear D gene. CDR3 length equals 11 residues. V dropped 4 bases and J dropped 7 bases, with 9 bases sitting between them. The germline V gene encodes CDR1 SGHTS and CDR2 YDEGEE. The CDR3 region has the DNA TGTGCCAGCAGCCAGGTTAAGGAGCAGTACTTC. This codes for CASSQVKEQYF.

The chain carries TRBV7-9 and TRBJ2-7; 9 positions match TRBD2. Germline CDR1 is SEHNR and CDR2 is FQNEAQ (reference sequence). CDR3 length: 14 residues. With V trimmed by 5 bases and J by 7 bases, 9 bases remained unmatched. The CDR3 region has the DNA TGTGCCAGCAGCGAGCGGGGGGCGTTTGAAGAGCAGTACTTC. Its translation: CASSERGAFEEQYF.

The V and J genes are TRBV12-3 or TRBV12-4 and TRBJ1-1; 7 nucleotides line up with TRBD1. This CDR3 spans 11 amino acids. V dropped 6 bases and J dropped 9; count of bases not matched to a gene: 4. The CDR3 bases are TGTGCCAGCAGGAGGGGGCAGAAAGCTTTCTTT. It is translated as CASRRGQKAFF.

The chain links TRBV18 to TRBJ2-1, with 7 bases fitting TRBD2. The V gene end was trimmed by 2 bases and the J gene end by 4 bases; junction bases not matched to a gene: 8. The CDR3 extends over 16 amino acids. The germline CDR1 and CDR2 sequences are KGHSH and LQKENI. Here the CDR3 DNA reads TGTGCCAGCTCACCATATTCCAGCGGGACTTACAATGAGCAGTTCTTC. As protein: CASSPYSSGTYNEQFF.

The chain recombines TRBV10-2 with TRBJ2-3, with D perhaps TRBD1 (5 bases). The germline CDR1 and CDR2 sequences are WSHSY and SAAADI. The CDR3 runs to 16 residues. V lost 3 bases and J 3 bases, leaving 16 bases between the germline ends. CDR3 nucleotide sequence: TGCGCCAGCAGTGAAGGAAGGGCTGGGGCGACAGATACGCAGTATTTT. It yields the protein CASSEGRAGATDTQYF.

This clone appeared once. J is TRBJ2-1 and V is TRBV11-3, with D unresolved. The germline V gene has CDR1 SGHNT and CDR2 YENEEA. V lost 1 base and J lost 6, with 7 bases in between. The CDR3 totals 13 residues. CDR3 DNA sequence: TGTGCCAGCAGCTTAGGCACTTTCAATGAGCAGTTCTTC. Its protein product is CASSLGTFNEQFF.

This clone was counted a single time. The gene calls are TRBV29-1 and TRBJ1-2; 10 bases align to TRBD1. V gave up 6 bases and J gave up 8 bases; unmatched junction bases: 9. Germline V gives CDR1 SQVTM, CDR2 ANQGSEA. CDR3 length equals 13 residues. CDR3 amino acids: CSVEGQGFKGYTF. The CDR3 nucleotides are TGCAGCGTGGAGGGACAGGGGTTTAAGGGCTACACCTTC. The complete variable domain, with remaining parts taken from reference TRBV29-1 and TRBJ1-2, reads SAVISQKPSRDICQRGTSLTIQCQVDSQVTMMFWYRQQPGQSLTLIATANQGSEATYESGFVIDKFPISRPNLTFSTLTVSNMSPEDSSIYLCSVEGQGFKGYTFGSGTRLTVV.

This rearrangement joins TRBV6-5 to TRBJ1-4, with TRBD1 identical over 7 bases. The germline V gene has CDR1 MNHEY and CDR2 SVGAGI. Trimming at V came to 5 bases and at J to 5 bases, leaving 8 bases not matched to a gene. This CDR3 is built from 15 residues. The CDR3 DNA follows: TGTGCCAGCAGTCCACCGGGACAGCCAAATGAAAAACTGTTTTTT. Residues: CASSPPGQPNEKLFF.

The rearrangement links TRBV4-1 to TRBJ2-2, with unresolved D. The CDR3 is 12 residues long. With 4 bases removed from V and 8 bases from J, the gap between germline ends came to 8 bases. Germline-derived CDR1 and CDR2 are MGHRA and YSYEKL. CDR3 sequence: CASSLSRGELFF. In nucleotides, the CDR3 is TGCGCCAGCAGCCTTTCCAGGGGGGAGCTGTTTTTT.

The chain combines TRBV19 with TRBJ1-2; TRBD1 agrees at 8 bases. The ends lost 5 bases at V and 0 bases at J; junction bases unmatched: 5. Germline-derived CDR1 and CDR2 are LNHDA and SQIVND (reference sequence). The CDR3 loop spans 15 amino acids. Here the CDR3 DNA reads TGTGCCAGTAGTGTCCTACAGGGGGCTAACTATGGCTACACCTTC. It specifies CASSVLQGANYGYTF. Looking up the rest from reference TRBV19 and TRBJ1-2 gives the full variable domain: DGGITQSPKYLFRKEGQNVTLSCEQNLNHDAMYWYRQDPGQGLRLIYYSQIVNDFQKGDIAEGYSVSREKKESFPLTVTSAQKNPTAFYLCASSVLQGANYGYTFGSGTRLTVV.